The present T cell receptor beta chain was sequenced within a study of blood T cell repertoires in COVID-19 (dated by TCRdb to between 2020 and 2021). For context, the study as a whole: Collaborator samples came from the United States, Italy and Spain and covered acute and convalescent phases of COVID-19. Subjects who had been exposed to COVID-19, were actively infected with it, or had recovered from it provided the deeply sampled blood TCRbeta repertoires that made up the dataset. Nearly every sample came with metadata listing a de-identified subject ID, COVID-19 status, age in years and sex. The repertoires were made available in a free public database intended to serve as a resource for research on the immune response to SARS-CoV-2. The material from the prospective study consisted of cDNA or gDNA derived from T cells, B-cell-depleted T cells, or PBMCs. Where available, HLA class I and class II types were taken from metadata supplied by the sample provider and were not determined by assay-based typing. Samples came from the ongoing ImmuneRACE study (first 160 participants) plus 1,254 subjects from 6 global collaborators. General conclusions and limits of the study: The quantity of clinical and demographic metadata differed by source and by participant and was supplied without curation.

Enrolling through a virtual design, the prospective study's participants ranged in age from roughly 18 to 90 years and lived across roughly 24 United States geographic areas. In the prospective study, cohorts were assigned on the basis of participant-reported clinical history obtained from a screening survey and a study questionnaire. Recovered participants in ImmuneRACE Cohort 3 were defined as having two consecutive negative NP/OP PCR tests, clearance from a healthcare professional, or resolution of symptoms. Each participant in the prospective study had whole blood, serum and a nasopharyngeal or oropharyngeal swab collected by mobile phlebotomists. Over a roughly two-month period, participants in the prospective study had the option of providing additional blood draws and questionnaires. Prospective study blood samples were shipped either frozen or at room temperature before DNA extraction.

The immunoSEQ Assay, a bias-controlled multiplex PCR, was used to amplify TCRbeta CDR3 regions from genomic DNA. On the study's bioinformatics: Within the assay, amplification of reference gene primers was used to estimate how many nucleated cells each sample contained. To quantify the absolute abundance of each unique TCRbeta CDR3 rearrangement, sequence reads were collapsed and filtered. Productive Simpson clonality was computed per sample as the square root of Simpson's diversity index over productive rearrangements. In its TCRdb copy, this immuneACCESS table keeps in-frame sequences only and misses some clones. Where compared with another copy, unresolved V genes explain less than half of these, and the others have no known cause. V and J calls and clone size follow that table, whereas D and trimming were derived from the DNA. The sample includes around 190,000 clones, with approximately 75% observed a single time. The ten largest clones represent 9.2% of the sample.

On this clone itself: No cognate antigen has been identified for it. No base-level quality is on record; no much larger clone is a single base apart.

This TCR was sampled from a man between 35 and 55 years old who had recovered from COVID-19. The material sequenced was PBMCs or T cells enriched from blood (not recorded which).

In nucleotides, the sequence is TGTGCCAGCAGTTTTAGACAGGGCGGATACACCTTC. This gives the protein CASSFRQGGYTF. The sequence is built from TRBV6-5 and TRBJ1-2; 7 bases in between match TRBD1. Trimming leaves V shorter by 4 bases and J shorter by 11 bases, with the junction holding 7 bases beyond the gene matches. The germline V gene sets CDR1 to MNHEY and CDR2 to SVGAGI. The CDR3 numbers 12 residues from cysteine through phenylalanine. Only the CDR3 portion is preserved as DNA: 36 bases, with reading frame beginning at the first base.